The present TCR beta chain was sequenced within a study of cytomegalovirus exposure and HLA in healthy donors (TCRdb year 2017). Background on the whole study: An earlier analysis of approximately 590 of the donors reported approximately 300 Gb of sequence data and about 100 million unique TCR beta sequences from approximately 180 million T cells. Roughly 300 gigabases of sequencing data and tens of millions of unique TCR sequences made up an early release that covered roughly 670 HLA-typed donors. Of the approximately 370 genotyped donors, more than 75% were placed in the genetic ancestry cluster associated with self-reported Caucasian donors. The study was designed to test whether signatures of past pathogen exposure could be identified by cataloging public T cell receptors. Using immunosequencing, the study profiled T cell repertoires from 640 or so subjects and related those repertoires to cytomegalovirus serostatus. Besides the first cohort of more than 650 subjects, a separate validation cohort made up of over a hundred different subjects was used. To predict cytomegalovirus infection status, the study brought together high-throughput TCR immunosequencing, statistical association of individual TCRs with disease status, and machine learning. A later analysis re-analyzed previously published TCR beta repertoires from hundreds of donors and added high-resolution HLA genotyping to study TCR occurrence patterns. Rather than drawing on any new phenotypic data, the later analysis identified candidate immune exposures from TCR beta sequences and the way those sequences occurred across donors. To decide whether each TCR beta V gene segment behaved as functional or pseudogenic, an earlier analysis of 587 of the donors relied on high-throughput TCR beta sequencing. Donor age, sex, ethnicity and CMV serostatus were compiled together with the repertoire data. Genome-wide SNP genotypes for about 55% of the 666 donors were used in a later genetic analysis, which treated that subset as a discovery cohort. Every discovery cohort repertoire had been produced on one sequencing platform. Both class I and class II loci were covered by HLA typing, at four-digit resolution. Typing coverage differed by locus: A, B, C, DRB1 and DQB1 were typed in about 620-630 donors, DQA1 in about 550, DPA1 in nearly 610, and DPB1 in just under 480. Roughly five DR-DQ haplotypes were treated as single units for association and clustering because of strong linkage in the cohort. Among some 400 genotyped donors of the cohort, an average of around 220,000 unique TCR beta nucleotide sequences was sequenced per donor, of which 15% to 20% were non-productive.

Results the study describes overall, beyond this receptor: According to a later genetic analysis, donors in an Asian-associated ancestry cluster had fewer N-insertions in productive TCRs than the roughly 700-donor mean. At a false discovery rate of 0.05, a later analysis linked 16,951 TCR beta sequences to specific HLA alleles. Correlated functional status among segregating V segments might be attributable to linkage disequilibrium, but an unknown experimental factor could not be ruled out. In both the original and validation cohorts, the classifier was reported to diagnose cytomegalovirus status with high specificity and sensitivity. The sequencing pipeline was judged likely to have produced a cluster of highly shared sequence variants as a technical artifact. The only immune exposure information available for the cohort was CMV serostatus. In a later analysis, most CMV-associated TCR beta chains were found to appear HLA-restricted, with HLA associations seemingly driven largely by CMV exposure. A further reported finding was that TCR beta sequences accurately predicted the HLA-A and HLA-B alleles for most subjects in the first cohort. Three of the identified cytomegalovirus-associated TCR beta chains were confirmed in vitro to be specific for cytomegalovirus antigens. An earlier analysis of roughly 570 of the donors showed that most TCR beta V segments appeared in productive rearrangements either about 90% or about 30% of the time, which broadly matched IMGT annotations. When HLA alleles, especially DR and DQ, strongly co-occurred, TCR associations were difficult to assign to individual alleles. In this cohort, only TCR beta chains were sequenced, and detectable features were limited by the absence of alpha or paired-chain data. The earlier analysis of 587 of the donors excluded about 16 rarely observed V segments, including chromosome 9 orphons, because counts were too low. A later analysis found that TCR association rates varied across HLA loci, with DRB1 alleles showing the most associated TCRs and HLA-C alleles the fewest. It was suggested by the authors that the approach could potentially be generalized to other disease states and immunological phenotypes. The presence/absence analyses assumed that sequencing depth was roughly uniform across donors, and that assumption may not be true. In a later genetic analysis, a missense DCLRE1C variant was associated with V-gene and J-gene trimming of TCR beta chains, and the association was replicated in an independent cohort. A later analysis reported that several top co-occurrence clusters appeared linked to parvovirus B19, influenza, CMV and Epstein-Barr virus. A total of fewer than 200 TCR beta chains were listed by the study as associated with cytomegalovirus. Because HLA typing was unavailable for some donors at each locus, only the typed subset was used in association tests. Most TCR sequences were seen in very few donors, while some public TCRs were found in many individuals. In a later analysis, HLA-associated TCR beta chains were found to be more clonally expanded and to have lower generation probabilities than equally common non-associated chains.

The library was made by the immunoSEQ multiplex PCR assay. The multiplex PCR relied on a mix of 60 forward primers for TCR Vbeta segments and 13 reverse primers for TCR Jbeta segments. Amplification of the CDR3 region of rearranged TCR beta genes was performed with a multiplex PCR assay on genomic DNA. The amplified TCR beta libraries were sequenced on the Illumina HiSeq System as 87-base-pair reads. The study's own analysis went as follows. A later analysis tallied 75 million to 85 million unique TCR beta chains across the 640 or so repertoires, and roughly 11 million of those chains were shared by two or more donors. Raw reads were error-corrected and collapsed into unique sequences with a nearest-neighbor algorithm that merged closely related sequences to remove PCR and sequencing errors. V, D and J gene segments were assigned by aligning CDR3 sequences to IMGT reference sequences. For a sequence to be retained, a match of at least six nucleotides was required to both a V gene segment and a J gene segment. Rearrangements were classified as productive when the CDR3 lacked stop codons and remained in frame with V and J, and all other rearrangements were classified as non-productive. CDR3 was defined according to IMGT convention as the region running from the second conserved V-encoded cysteine to the conserved J-encoded phenylalanine. The earlier analysis of some 600 of the donors excluded sequences that lacked an unambiguous match to a single V gene segment. In an earlier analysis of more than 500 of the donors, a V segment was called functional when productive rearrangements were above 56.7%, and segregating when the standard deviation between donors exceeded 5%. To diagnose cytomegalovirus status from the catalog of TCR beta chain sequences, a statistical classification framework was built. V and J gene assignment, in a later analysis, came from comparing TCR nucleotide sequences with IMGT/GENE-DB human TR gene sequences. The TCRdist pipeline was used in a later analysis to assign CDR3 sequences and most-parsimonious VDJ recombination scenarios. In a later analysis, every TCR beta chain was defined by the combination of its CDR3 amino acid sequence and its V-gene family, and reads without a unique V-gene family were dropped. As a way to deal with suspected cross-contamination and a sequencing artifact, a later analysis dropped approximately 570 nucleotide sequences that were highly shared and had low generation probability. A later analysis calculated a clonal expansion index for each public chain from normalized within-repertoire ranks of inferred template counts. In a later analysis, generation probabilities were computed using a VDJ recombination model fitted to out-of-frame rearrangements, and the results were checked against IGoR. In a later analysis, hypergeometric tests were used to score TCR-TCR, TCR-HLA and TCR-CMV co-occurrence, with a repertoire-size bias correction applied to TCR pairs. A later analysis estimated false discovery rates by permuting HLA or CMV assignments 20 times. In a later analysis, co-occurring TCRs were grouped with DBSCAN, and TCRdist sequence similarity was added when clustering was performed within HLA-allele-positive subsets. Co-occurrence clustering excluded repertoires with fewer than 30,000 or more than 120,000 public chains, plus five with anomalous nucleotide sharing. Drawn from immuneACCESS, this table holds only the in-frame rearrangements with V and J called that TCRdb kept. Clones are partly lost; checked studies trace under half to an unresolved V gene and leave the rest unexplained. For V, J and clone size, that table is used; D and trimming come from the DNA. Across this sample there are nearly 300,000 clones, with roughly 88% seen only once. The top ten clonotypes cover roughly 4% of the sample.

The cohort comprised under 700 healthy bone marrow donors. Cohort members were all nominally healthy when sampled, although unrecorded immune exposures were likely present. The donor tested CMV seropositive and was one of the 289 seropositive cohort members. A peripheral blood sample was collected from each donor, and TCR beta sequencing was performed on peripheral blood mononuclear cells. The Qiagen DNeasy Blood Extraction Kit was used to extract genomic DNA from the blood cell samples. In this sample, this clone turned up once. It lacks a known antigen. No clone much larger than this one lies a single base away; base qualities are absent. The TCR originated in a middle-aged man in good health and CMV-seropositive. The sample consisted of PBMCs.

The CDR3 has the sequence CASSSIDRGRDEKLFF. The DNA sequence follows: TGTGCCAGCAGTTCGATAGACAGGGGGCGCGATGAAAAACTGTTTTTT. Rearrangement joined TRBV28 to TRBJ1-4; 10 nucleotides in the junction match TRBD1. From its cysteine to its phenylalanine, the CDR3 spans 16 amino acids. The CDR3 DNA has 48 bases and is translated from base 1. The germline V gene encodes CDR1 MDHEN and CDR2 SYDVKM. Clipping removes 4 bases from V and 6 bases from J, with 8 as the unmatched junction base count.